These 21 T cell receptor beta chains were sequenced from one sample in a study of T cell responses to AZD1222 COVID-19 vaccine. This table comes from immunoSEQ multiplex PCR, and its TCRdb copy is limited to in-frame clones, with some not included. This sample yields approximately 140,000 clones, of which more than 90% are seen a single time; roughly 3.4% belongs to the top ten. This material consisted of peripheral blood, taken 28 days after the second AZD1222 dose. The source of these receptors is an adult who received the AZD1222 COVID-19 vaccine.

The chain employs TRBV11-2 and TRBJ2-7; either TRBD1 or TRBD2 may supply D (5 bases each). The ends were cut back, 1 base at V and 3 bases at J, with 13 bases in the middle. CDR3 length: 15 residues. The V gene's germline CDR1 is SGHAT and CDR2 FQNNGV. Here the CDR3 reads CASSLVPGRNYEQYF. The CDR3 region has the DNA TGTGCCAGCAGCTTAGTTCCGGGACGGAACTACGAGCAGTACTTC.

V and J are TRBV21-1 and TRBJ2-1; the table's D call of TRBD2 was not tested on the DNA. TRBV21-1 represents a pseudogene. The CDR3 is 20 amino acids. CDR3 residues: CASSKLPEREGLAENNEQFF. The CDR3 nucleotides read TGTGCCAGCAGCAAACTGCCTGAGAGGGAAGGACTAGCGGAAAACAATGAGCAGTTCTTC.

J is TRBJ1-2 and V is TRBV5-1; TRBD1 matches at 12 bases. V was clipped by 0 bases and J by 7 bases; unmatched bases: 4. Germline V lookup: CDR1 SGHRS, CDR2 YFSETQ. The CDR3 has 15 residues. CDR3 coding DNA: TGCGCCAGCAGCTTGGGAGGGACAGGGGGCGTTGGCTACACCTTC. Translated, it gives CASSLGGTGGVGYTF. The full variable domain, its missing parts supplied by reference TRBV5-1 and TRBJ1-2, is KAGVTQTPRYLIKTRGQQVTLSCSPISGHRSVSWYQQTPGQGLQFLFEYFSETQRNKGNFPGRFSGRQFSNSRSEMNVSTLELGDSALYLCASSLGGTGGVGYTFGSGTRLTVV.

The CDR3 region is CASSYSWQFTYEQYF. CDR3 nucleotide sequence: TGTGCCAGCAGTTACTCGTGGCAGTTTACCTACGAGCAGTACTTC. The gene calls are TRBV6-5 and TRBJ2-7; no clear D gene. This CDR3 region has 15 residues. CDR1 and CDR2 from the germline V gene are MNHEY and SVGAGI. With 0 bases removed from V and 2 bases from J, the gap between germline ends came to 11 bases.

The CDR3 here is CASSMRGHGENSYEQYF. The CDR3 DNA reads as TGTGCCAGTAGTATGCGCGGTCACGGGGAAAACTCCTACGAGCAGTACTTC. This chain uses TRBV19 with TRBJ2-7; D may be TRBD2 (5 bases). Trimming removed 3 bases at V and 0 bases at J, with 18 bases between. Germline V gene sequence: CDR1 LNHDA, CDR2 SQIVND (reference sequence). The CDR3 runs to 17 residues.

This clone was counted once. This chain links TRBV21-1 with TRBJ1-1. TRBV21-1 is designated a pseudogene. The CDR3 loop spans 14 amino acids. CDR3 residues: CASSKAPGDTEAFF. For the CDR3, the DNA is TGTGCCAGCAGCAAAGCGCCGGGGGACACTGAAGCTTTCTTT.

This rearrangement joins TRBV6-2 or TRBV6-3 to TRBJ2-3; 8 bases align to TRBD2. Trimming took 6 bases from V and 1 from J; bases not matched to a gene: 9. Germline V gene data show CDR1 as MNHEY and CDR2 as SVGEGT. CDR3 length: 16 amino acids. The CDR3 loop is CASRPAKLAGTDTQYF. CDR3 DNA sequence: TGTGCCAGCAGGCCTGCGAAACTAGCGGGCACAGATACGCAGTATTTT.

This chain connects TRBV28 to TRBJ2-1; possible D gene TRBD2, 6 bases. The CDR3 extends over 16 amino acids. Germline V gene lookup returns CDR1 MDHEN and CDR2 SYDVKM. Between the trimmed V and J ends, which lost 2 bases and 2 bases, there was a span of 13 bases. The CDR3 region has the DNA TGTGCCAGCAGTTTACCCCTAAGGGAGGCCTACAATGAGCAGTTCTTC. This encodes CASSLPLREAYNEQFF.

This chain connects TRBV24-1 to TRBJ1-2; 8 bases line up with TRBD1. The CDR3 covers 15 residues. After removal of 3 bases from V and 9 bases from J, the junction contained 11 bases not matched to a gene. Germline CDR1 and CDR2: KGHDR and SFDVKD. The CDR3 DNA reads TGTGCCACCAGTGATCCCGGGACAGGATGGTATCGCTACACCTTC. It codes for CATSDPGTGWYRYTF.

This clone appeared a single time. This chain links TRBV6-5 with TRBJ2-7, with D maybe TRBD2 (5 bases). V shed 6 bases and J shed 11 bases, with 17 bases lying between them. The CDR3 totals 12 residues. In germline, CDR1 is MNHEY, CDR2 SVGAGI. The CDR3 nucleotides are TGTGCCAGCAGAGCAGTGAGGGCGTTCAAGTACTTC. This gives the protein CASRAVRAFKYF.

The CDR3 spells CASSDSGSSYNEQFF. The CDR3 coding sequence is TGTGCCAGCAGTGATAGCGGGAGCTCCTACAATGAGCAGTTCTTC. The genes are TRBV25-1 and TRBJ2-1; 9 nucleotides line up with TRBD2. Germline assignment: CDR1 MGHDK and CDR2 SYGVNS. Germline trimming cut 3 bases from V and 0 bases from J; bases unmatched to any gene: 0. The length of the CDR3 is 15 residues.

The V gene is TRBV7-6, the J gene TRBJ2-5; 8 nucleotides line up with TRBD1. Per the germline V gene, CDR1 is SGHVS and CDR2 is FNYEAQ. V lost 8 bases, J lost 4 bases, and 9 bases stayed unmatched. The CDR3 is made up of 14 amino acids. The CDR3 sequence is CASEPGQVVETQYF. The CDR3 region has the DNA TGTGCCAGCGAACCGGGACAGGTAGTAGAGACCCAGTACTTC.

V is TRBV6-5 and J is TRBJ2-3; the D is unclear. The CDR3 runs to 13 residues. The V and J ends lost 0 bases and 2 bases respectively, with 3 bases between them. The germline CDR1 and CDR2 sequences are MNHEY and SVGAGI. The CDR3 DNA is TGTGCCAGCAGTTACTCACCCACAGATACGCAGTATTTT. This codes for CASSYSPTDTQYF.

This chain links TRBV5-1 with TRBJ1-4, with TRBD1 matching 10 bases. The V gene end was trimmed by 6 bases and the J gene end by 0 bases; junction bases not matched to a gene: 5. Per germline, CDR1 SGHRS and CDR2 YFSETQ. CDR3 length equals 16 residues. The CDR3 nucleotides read TGCGCCAGCACTTCCGGGACAGGGGCAACTAATGAAAAACTGTTTTTT. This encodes CASTSGTGATNEKLFF.

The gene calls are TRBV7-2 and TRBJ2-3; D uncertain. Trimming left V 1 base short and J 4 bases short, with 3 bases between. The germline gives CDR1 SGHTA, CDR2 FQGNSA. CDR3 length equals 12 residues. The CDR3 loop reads CASSLVPDTQYF. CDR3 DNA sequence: TGTGCCAGCAGCTTAGTACCAGATACGCAGTATTTT.

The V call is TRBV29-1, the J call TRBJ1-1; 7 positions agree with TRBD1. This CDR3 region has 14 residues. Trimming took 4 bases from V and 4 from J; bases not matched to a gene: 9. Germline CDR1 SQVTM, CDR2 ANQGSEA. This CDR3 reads CSVVPSPGGTEAFF. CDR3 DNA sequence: TGCAGCGTTGTCCCGAGTCCAGGGGGCACTGAAGCTTTCTTT.

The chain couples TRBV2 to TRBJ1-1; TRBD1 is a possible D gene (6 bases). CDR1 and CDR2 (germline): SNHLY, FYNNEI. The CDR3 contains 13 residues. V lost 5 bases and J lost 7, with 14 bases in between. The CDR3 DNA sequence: TGTGCCAGCAGTCGGGGCAGGGGAGGTGAAGCTTTCTTT. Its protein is CASSRGRGGEAFF.

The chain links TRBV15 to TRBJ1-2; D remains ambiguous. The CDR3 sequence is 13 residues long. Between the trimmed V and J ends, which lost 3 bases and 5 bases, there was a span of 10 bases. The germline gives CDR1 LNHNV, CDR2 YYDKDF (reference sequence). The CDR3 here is CATSRFQLYGYTF. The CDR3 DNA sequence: TGTGCCACCAGCAGGTTTCAGTTGTATGGCTACACCTTC.

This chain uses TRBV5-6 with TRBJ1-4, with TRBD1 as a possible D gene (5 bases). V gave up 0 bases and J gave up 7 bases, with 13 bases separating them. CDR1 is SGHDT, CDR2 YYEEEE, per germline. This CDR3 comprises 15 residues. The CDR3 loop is CASSLVRQGSEKLFF. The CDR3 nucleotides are TGTGCCAGCAGCTTGGTTAGGCAGGGCAGTGAAAAACTGTTTTTT.

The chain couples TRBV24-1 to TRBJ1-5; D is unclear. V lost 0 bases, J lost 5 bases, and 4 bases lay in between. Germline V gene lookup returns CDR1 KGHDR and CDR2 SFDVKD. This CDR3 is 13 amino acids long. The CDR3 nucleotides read TGTGCCACCAGTGATTTGAGGGATCAGCCCCAGCATTTT. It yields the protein CATSDLRDQPQHF.

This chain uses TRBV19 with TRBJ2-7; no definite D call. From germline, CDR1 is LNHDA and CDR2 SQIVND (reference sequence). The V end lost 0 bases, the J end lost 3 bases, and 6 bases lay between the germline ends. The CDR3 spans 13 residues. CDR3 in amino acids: CASSIDGSYEQYF. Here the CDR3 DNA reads TGTGCCAGTAGTATAGATGGCAGCTACGAGCAGTACTTC.